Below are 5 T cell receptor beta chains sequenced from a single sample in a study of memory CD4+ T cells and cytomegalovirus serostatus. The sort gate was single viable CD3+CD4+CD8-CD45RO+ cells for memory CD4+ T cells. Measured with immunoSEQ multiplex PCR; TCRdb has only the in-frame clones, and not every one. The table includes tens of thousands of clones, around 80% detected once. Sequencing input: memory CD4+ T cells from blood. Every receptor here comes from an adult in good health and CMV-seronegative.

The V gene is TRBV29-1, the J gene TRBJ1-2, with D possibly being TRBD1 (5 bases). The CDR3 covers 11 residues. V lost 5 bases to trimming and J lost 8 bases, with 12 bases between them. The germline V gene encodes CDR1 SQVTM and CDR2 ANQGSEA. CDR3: CSVLGGDGYTF. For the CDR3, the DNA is TGCAGCGTTCTTGGAGGGGACGGCTACACCTTC.

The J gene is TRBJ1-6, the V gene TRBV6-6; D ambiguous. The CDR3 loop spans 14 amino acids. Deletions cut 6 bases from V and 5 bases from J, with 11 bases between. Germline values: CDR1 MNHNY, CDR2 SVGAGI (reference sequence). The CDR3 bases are TGTGCCAGCAGCCGGGAGGTTAATAATTCACCCCTCCACTTT. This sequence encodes CASSREVNNSPLHF.

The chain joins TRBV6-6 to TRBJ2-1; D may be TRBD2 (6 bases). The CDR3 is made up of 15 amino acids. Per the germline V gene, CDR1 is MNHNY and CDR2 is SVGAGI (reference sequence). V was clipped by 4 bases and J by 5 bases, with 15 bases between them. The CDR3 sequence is CASSSRERVNNEQFF. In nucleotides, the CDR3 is TGTGCCAGCAGTTCCCGGGAGCGGGTCAACAATGAGCAGTTCTTC.

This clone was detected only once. The CDR3: CASSLSDAGANVLTF. The CDR3 DNA sequence: TGTGCCAGCAGCTTATCGGACGCTGGGGCCAACGTCCTGACTTTC. The V gene is TRBV7-2, the J gene TRBJ2-6; D is unclear. V lost 2 bases and J 2 bases, leaving 7 bases between the germline ends. The CDR3 is 15 amino acids. Germline V gene data show CDR1 as SGHTA and CDR2 as FQGNSA.

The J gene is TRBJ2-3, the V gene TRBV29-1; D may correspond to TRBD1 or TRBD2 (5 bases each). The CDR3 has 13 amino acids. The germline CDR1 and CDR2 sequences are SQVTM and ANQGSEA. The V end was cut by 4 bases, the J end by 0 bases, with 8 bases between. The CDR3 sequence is CSVARESTDTQYF. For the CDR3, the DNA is TGCAGCGTTGCCAGGGAGAGCACAGATACGCAGTATTTT.